The 10 T cell receptor beta chains in this list originate from one sample, sequenced in a study of shared T cell receptors in the human thymus. The protocol was immunoSEQ multiplex PCR, while the TCRdb copy is restricted to in-frame clones and leaves out a portion. Of about 500,000 clones in the sample, about 84% are singletons; the top ten hold less than 0.015%. These data also formed part of another study, on human thymus T cells.

The sequenced sample consisted of thymocytes. The receptors were gathered from a boy less than two years old with a congenital heart defect.

The chain joins TRBV9 to TRBJ2-3; 7 positions agree with TRBD2. Trimming took 3 bases from V and 9 from J; bases not matched to a gene: 10. Per the germline V gene, CDR1 is SGDLS and CDR2 is YYNGEE. The CDR3 has 14 amino acids. The CDR3 reads CASSDHPGGTTQYF. CDR3 sequence (DNA): TGTGCCAGCAGCGACCACCCCGGGGGGACCACGCAGTATTTT.

The rearrangement joins TRBV6-6 to TRBJ2-1, with no clear D. Trimming took 2 bases from V and 6 from J, leaving 14 bases between them. This CDR3 has 15 amino acids. Germline V gives CDR1 MNHNY, CDR2 SVGAGI (reference sequence). The CDR3 bases are TGTGCCAGCAGTTACAACGCTAGGAGCCCCAATGAGCAGTTCTTC. It codes for CASSYNARSPNEQFF.

The chain uses TRBV5-6 and TRBJ2-1; 7 bases line up with TRBD1. Germline CDR1 is SGHDT and CDR2 is YYEEEE. This CDR3 is 12 amino acids long. V lost 7 bases and J lost 4; bases outside the gene matches: 2. The CDR3 region has the DNA TGTGCCAGCCGGGACAGATACAATGAGCAGTTCTTC. As protein: CASRDRYNEQFF.

The chain has TRBV7-2 and TRBJ2-7, with 7 bases identical to TRBD2. Germline lookup yields CDR1 SGHTA and CDR2 FQGNSA. The CDR3 has 12 residues. J gave up 7 bases and V 5 bases, and 5 bases lay outside the gene matches. CDR3 sequence (DNA): TGTGCCAGCAGCGACGGACTAGTTGAGCAGTACTTC. Translated: CASSDGLVEQYF.

The table lists this clone with a count of one. The chain carries TRBV14 and TRBJ2-5, with D possibly being TRBD1 (7 bases). V dropped 4 bases and J dropped 7 bases, with 31 bases sitting between them. The CDR3 loop spans 19 amino acids. The V gene's germline CDR1 is SGHDN and CDR2 FVKESK. CDR3 amino acids: CASSRDRQGEGRNNPTQYF. The CDR3 coding sequence is TGTGCCAGCAGCCGAGACCGACAGGGCGAGGGGAGGAACAATCCGACCCAGTACTTC. The full variable domain, rest sourced from reference TRBV14 and TRBJ2-5, is EAGVTQFPSHSVIEKGQTVTLRCDPISGHDNLYWYRRVMGKEIKFLLHFVKESKQDESGMPNNRFLAERTGGTYSTLKVQPAELEDSGVYFCASSRDRQGEGRNNPTQYFGPGTRLLVL.

The rearrangement links TRBV6-5 to TRBJ2-5; D gene uncertain. The DNA end lines up better with TRBJ2-7; the J call may be wrong. Germline CDR1 is MNHEY and CDR2 is SVGAGI. The CDR3 sequence is 14 residues long. Here the CDR3 reads CASSPRLNSYEQYF. CDR3 sequence (DNA): TGTGCCAGCAGCCCGAGACTTAACTCCTACGAGCAGTACTTC.

The chain combines TRBV30 with TRBJ2-1; 8 bases line up with TRBD2. The CDR3 covers 13 residues. After removal of 4 bases from V and 8 bases from J, the junction contained 7 bases not matched to a gene. Germline V gives CDR1 GTSNPN, CDR2 SVGIG (reference sequence). CDR3 loop: CAWTKAGGHEQFF. DNA for the CDR3: TGTGCCTGGACCAAGGCGGGAGGCCATGAGCAGTTCTTC.

The chain couples TRBV7-2 to TRBJ2-5, with TRBD2 identical over 10 bases. CDR1 is SGHTA and CDR2 is FQGNSA in the germline V gene. The CDR3 spans 17 residues. Trimming took 2 bases from V and 5 from J; bases not matched to a gene: 11. The CDR3 DNA reads TGTGCCAGCAGCTTAATAGGGCCTAGCGGGAGTGATGAGACCCAGTACTTC. Translating it yields CASSLIGPSGSDETQYF. The variable domain in full, with the rest retrieved from reference TRBV7-2 and TRBJ2-5, is GAGVSQSPSNKVTEKGKDVELRCDPISGHTALYWYRQSLGQGLEFLIYFQGNSAPDKSGLPSDRFSAERTGGSVSTLTIQRTQQEDSAVYLCASSLIGPSGSDETQYFGPGTRLLVL.

The rearrangement links TRBV7-2 to TRBJ1-3; D is perhaps TRBD1 (5 bases). The CDR3 contains 15 residues. Germline CDR1 and CDR2: SGHTA and FQGNSA. Trimming pared 5 bases from V and 0 bases from J, leaving 11 bases between. This CDR3 is CASSGQHSSGNTIYF. CDR3 sequence (DNA): TGTGCCAGCAGCGGACAACACAGCTCTGGAAACACCATATATTTT.

The CDR3 DNA is TGTGCCAGTGGGGACGGGAGGCCTCGAGGCTACACCTTC. This encodes CASGDGRPRGYTF. The V and J genes are TRBV19 and TRBJ1-2; weak D call: TRBD1 (5 bases). This CDR3 is 13 amino acids long. Germline V gene data show CDR1 as LNHDA and CDR2 as SQIVND (reference sequence). V gave up 8 bases and J gave up 8 bases, with 18 bases separating them.